A few counts support the clone carrying this T cell receptor (beta chain). Its target is not known. Germline lookup yields CDR1 MNHEY and CDR2 SVGEGT. V gave up 2 bases and J gave up 2 bases, with 15 bases separating them. The CDR3 length is 16 residues. The data were taken from a study of vaccination and CD4 T cells after COVID-19. Across the whole study: The control cultures got either a CEFX pool, an HIV-1 Nef pool, or no peptide at all.

The Oncomine TCR Beta short-read assay sequenced DNA from cultured CD4+ T cells. One entry per CDR3 protein results from TCRdb running MiXCR on the PCR reads. The sample includes thousands of distinct CDR3 sequences, 29% of them seen just once. The treatment here: roughly 10-day PBMC culture with coronavirus spike peptide pools or control peptides (ViraFEST assay). From the unexposed donor, CD4+ T cells were collected ahead of the COVID-19 pandemic (2011-2018). Material for sequencing was CD4+ T cells from blood, cultured in vitro. The sequence was obtained from a human donor in good health. J is TRBJ1-2 and V is TRBV6-2 or TRBV6-3, with TRBD1 as a possible D gene (6 bases). For the CDR3, the DNA is TGTGCCAGCAGTTACCCCGCCACAGGGCTCAACTATGGCTACACCTTC. Protein sequence: CASSYPATGLNYGYTF.